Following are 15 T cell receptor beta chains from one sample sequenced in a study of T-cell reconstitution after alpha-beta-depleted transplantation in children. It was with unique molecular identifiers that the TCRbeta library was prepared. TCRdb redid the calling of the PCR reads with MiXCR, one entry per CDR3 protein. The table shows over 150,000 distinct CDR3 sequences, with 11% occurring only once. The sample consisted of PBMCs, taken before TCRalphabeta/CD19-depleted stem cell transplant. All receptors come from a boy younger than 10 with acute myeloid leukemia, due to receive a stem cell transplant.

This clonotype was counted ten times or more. CDR3 residues: CASSFPGTSGDVTDTQYF. The CDR3 region has the DNA TGTGCCAGCAGTTTCCCTGGGACTAGCGGGGACGTTACAGATACGCAGTATTTT. This chain connects TRBV28 to TRBJ2-3, with 13 bases fitting TRBD2. The length of the CDR3 is 18 residues. CDR1 MDHEN and CDR2 SYDVKM come from the germline V gene. Trimming at V came to 3 bases and at J to 3 bases, leaving 9 bases not matched to a gene.

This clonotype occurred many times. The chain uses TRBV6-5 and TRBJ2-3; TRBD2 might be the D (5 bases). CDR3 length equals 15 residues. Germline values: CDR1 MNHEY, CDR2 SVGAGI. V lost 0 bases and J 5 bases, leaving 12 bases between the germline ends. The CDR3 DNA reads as TGTGCCAGCAGTTACTCGAGGGCAGTAGAAGATACGCAGTATTTT. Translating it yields CASSYSRAVEDTQYF.

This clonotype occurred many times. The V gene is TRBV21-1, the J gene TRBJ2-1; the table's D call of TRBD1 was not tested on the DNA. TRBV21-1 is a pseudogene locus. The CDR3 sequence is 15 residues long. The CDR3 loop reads CAGTWGRSSYNEQFF. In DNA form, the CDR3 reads TGTGCCGGGACATGGGGGAGGAGCTCCTACAATGAGCAGTTCTTC.

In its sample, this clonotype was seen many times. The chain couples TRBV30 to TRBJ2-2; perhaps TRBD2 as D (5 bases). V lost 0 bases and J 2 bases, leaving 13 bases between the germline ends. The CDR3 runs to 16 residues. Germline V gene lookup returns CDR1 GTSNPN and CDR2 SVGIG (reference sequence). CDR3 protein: CAWSVGDGVNTGELFF. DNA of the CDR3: TGTGCCTGGAGTGTAGGTGACGGGGTCAACACCGGGGAGCTGTTTTTT.

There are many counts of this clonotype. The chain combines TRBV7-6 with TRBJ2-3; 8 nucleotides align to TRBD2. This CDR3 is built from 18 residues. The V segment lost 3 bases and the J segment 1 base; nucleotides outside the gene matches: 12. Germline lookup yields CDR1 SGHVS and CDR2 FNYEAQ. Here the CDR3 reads CASSFGGWGSGGTDTQYF. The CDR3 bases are TGTGCCAGCAGCTTTGGGGGATGGGGTAGCGGGGGCACAGATACGCAGTATTTT.

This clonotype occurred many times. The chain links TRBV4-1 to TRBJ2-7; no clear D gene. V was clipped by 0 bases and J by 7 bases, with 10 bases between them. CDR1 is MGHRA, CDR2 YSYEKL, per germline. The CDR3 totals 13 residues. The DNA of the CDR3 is TGCGCCAGCAGCCAAGAAAGGGTCGCAGAGCAGTACTTC. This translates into CASSQERVAEQYF.

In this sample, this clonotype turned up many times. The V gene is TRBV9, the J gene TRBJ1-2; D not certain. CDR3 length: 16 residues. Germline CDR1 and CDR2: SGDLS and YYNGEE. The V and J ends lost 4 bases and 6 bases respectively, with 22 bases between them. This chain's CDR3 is CASSPRQVITSDGYTF. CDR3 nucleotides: TGTGCCAGCAGCCCCCGCCAGGTGATTACTTCTGATGGCTACACCTTC.

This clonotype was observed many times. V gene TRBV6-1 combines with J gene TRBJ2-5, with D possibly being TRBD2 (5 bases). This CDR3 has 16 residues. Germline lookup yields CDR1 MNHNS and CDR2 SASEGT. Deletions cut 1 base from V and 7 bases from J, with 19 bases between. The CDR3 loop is CASSEVLGSRTGTQYF. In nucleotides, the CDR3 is TGTGCCAGCAGTGAAGTATTAGGGTCACGGACTGGGACCCAGTACTTC.

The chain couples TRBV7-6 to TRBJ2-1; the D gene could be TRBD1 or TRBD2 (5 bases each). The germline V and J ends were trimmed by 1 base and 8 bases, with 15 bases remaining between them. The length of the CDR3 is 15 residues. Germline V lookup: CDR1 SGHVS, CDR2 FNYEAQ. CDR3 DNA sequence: TGTGCCAGCAGCTTAGTCGTCGGGGCCGTTGATGAGCAGTTCTTC. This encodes CASSLVVGAVDEQFF.

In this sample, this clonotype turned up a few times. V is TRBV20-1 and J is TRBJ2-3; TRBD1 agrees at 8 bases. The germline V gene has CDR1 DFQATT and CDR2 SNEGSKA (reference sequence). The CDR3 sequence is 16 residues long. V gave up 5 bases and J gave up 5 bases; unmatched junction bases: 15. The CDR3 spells CSARQGARVAGDTQYF. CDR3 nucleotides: TGCAGTGCTCGGCAGGGGGCGAGGGTGGCTGGAGATACGCAGTATTTT.

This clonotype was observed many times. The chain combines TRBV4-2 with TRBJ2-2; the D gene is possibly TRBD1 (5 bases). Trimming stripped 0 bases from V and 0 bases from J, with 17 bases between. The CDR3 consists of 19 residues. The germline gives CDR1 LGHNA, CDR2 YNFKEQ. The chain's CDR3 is CASSQDLQSWTPNTGELFF. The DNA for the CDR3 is TGTGCCAGCAGCCAAGATCTCCAATCCTGGACACCGAACACCGGGGAGCTGTTTTTT.

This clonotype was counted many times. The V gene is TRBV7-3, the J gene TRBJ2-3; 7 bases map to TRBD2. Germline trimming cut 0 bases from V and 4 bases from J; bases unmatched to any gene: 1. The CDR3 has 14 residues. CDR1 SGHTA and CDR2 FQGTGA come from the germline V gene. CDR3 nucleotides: TGTGCCAGCAGCTTAACTAGCGGGCCAGATACGCAGTATTTT. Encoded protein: CASSLTSGPDTQYF.

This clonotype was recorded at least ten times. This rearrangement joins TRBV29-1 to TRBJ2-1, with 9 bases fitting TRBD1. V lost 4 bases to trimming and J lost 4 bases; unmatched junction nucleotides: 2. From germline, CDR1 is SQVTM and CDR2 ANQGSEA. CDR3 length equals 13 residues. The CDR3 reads CSVVGTGYNEQFF. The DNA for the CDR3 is TGCAGCGTTGTGGGGACAGGGTACAATGAGCAGTTCTTC.

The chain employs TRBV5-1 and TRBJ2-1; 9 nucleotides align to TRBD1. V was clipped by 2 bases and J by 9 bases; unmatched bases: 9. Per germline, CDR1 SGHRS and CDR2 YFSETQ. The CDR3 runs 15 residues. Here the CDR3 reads CASSFRDRVSREQFF. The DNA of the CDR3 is TGCGCCAGCAGCTTTAGGGACAGGGTCTCTCGTGAGCAGTTCTTC.

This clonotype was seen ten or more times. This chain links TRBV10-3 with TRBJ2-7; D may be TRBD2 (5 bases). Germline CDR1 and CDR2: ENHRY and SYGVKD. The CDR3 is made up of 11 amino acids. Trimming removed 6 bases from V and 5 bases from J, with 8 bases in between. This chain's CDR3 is CAIRAGNEQYF. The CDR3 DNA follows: TGTGCCATCAGAGCCGGGAACGAGCAGTACTTC.